Included here is one T cell receptor (beta chain) sequence, with context. Its specificity is unknown. Different DNA sequences within this sample yield the same CDR3. The data stem from a study of shared clonotypes between healthy human individuals. Study conclusions and caveats: Relative to clonotypes present in all four donors, those not shared had lower generation probabilities.

Every donor was a Caucasian adult from Nashville, Tennessee. A split of CD4+ cells into CD45RA+ naive and CD45RA-negative memory subsets was performed. The assay ran at deep level. Repertoires were generated with immunoSEQ multiplex PCR, while TCRdb's copy carries only in-frame clones and drops some. Of some 2,000,000 clones in the sample, 95% were seen once. The V gene's germline CDR1 is KGHSH and CDR2 LQKENI. The CDR3 extends over 14 amino acids. Trimming took 3 bases from V and 1 from J, leaving 6 bases between them. The receptor was isolated from a young man in good health. Sequenced sample: naive CD4+ T cells sorted from blood. The subset is: CD45RA+ positively selected. The chain links TRBV18 to TRBJ2-2; no reliable D call. The CDR3 DNA is TGTGCCAGCTCACCCGCAGGGAACACCGGGGAGCTGTTTTTT. As protein: CASSPAGNTGELFF.